Listed here is a single T cell receptor beta chain. This clonotype was recorded a few times. What antigen it recognizes has not been identified. Base qualities are missing; no much larger clone stands one base away. The sample belongs to a study of regulatory T cells in long-lasting Graves disease listed by TCRdb under 2021. Context from the whole study: In the newly diagnosed Graves' disease group, patients had been taking antithyroid drugs for less than 3 months. Patients with persistent Graves' disease were compared with patients with newly diagnosed Graves' disease using TCR sequencing and RNA sequencing of peripheral blood. The study was conducted in China and was registered as a clinical trial. A total of around 35 samples underwent TCR sequencing, from around 13 patients with persistent Graves' disease and 20 or so patients with newly diagnosed Graves' disease.

The CDR3, from cysteine to phenylalanine, totals 12 residues. The only DNA kept is the CDR3, 36 bases in frame from the first base. V trim: 8 bases; J trim: 5 bases; unmatched bases: 5. Taken from the germline V gene, the CDR1 and CDR2 loops are SQVTM and ANQGSEA. The library was prepared using multiplex PCR. Sequencing took place on an Illumina HiSeq 4000. To build TCR beta libraries, CDR3 regions were amplified by Arm-PCR using iRepertoire HTBI primers. PCR products were gel purified before sequencing. Under the source paper's analysis protocol: Across samples, around 58 TRBV and 13 to 15 TRBJ segments were identified and used for gene usage analysis of CDR3 amino acid clonotypes. COPE and FqMerger were used to merge filtered high-quality paired reads into contigs. BLAST was used to align contigs to IMGT TRBV, TRBD and TRBJ reference genes, and CDR3 was defined according to IMGT. Highly expanded clones were defined as clonotypes with a frequency above 0.1%. Shannon entropy was used to measure repertoire diversity, and the Gini coefficient was used to measure V-J evenness. A clonotype found in more than one individual was treated as public. TCRdb took the public reads, trimmed them with fastp at Q25, ran MiXCR for clone calling and kept in-frame beta chains. CDR3 protein sequences are deduplicated, and each keeps its most common genes and DNA. The V and J calls and clone size come from TCRdb's table, not from the authors' own analysis. For this sample there are about 540,000 distinct CDR3 sequences; roughly 13% appear just once. Approximately 9.3% of the sample rests with the top ten.

In light of the paper, this sample's time point label describes: newly diagnosed GD, antithyroid drugs for less than 3 months. For both TCR sequencing and RNA sequencing, RNA was extracted from PBMCs in TRIzol. Graves' disease was diagnosed according to American Thyroid Association guidelines. Patients for the study were recruited at an endocrinology department in Xi'an, China. Each patient gave around 9 milliliters of peripheral blood, collected in an EDTA anticoagulant tube. Ficoll Paque Plus density gradient separation was used to isolate PBMCs, and no further T cell sorting was done. An Agilent 2100 Bioanalyzer and agarose gel were used to check RNA quality, while a NanoDrop 2000 measured RNA concentration. Study-wide conclusions, independent of this receptor: Only the TCR beta chain was sequenced and analyzed. Persistent patients shared more public clonotypes among themselves (fewer than 3,000) than newly diagnosed patients did (roughly 920). Persistent Graves' disease patients showed lower TCR Shannon entropy and fewer highly expanded clones than newly diagnosed patients, suggesting clonal expansion. Preferential use of TRBV28, TRBJ1-2 and TRBJ2-5 was observed in persistent disease, whereas TRBV20-1 and TRBJ2-1 were favored in newly diagnosed disease. The authors acknowledged the small sample size as a limitation that may reduce accuracy. Peripheral blood alone was examined, since thyroid tissue, which constituted the primary lesion, could not be accessed.

Another study also made use of these data, one on T cells in Graves' hyperthyroidism and ophthalmopathy. As the second study states: Stable Graves' hyperthyroidism was defined as the absence of progression to ophthalmopathy over 18 months of follow-up. Hyperthyroidism patients were aged 18 to 65 years and newly diagnosed, with disease duration of less than 2 months. Patients with uncontrolled infections, other autoimmune diseases, pregnancy or lactation were excluded. Diagnoses were established on the basis of clinical symptoms, serum thyroxine and TRAb, thyroid ultrasound, and orbital computed tomography. The first round of RT-PCR for the TCR CDR3 was performed with the HTBI primer set and the Qiagen OneStep RT-PCR kit. Most expanded thyroid clonotypes (frequency above 0.001) were also detected in blood, suggesting blood repertoires may reflect thyroid immune responses. A model built on a 13 V-J signature distinguished ophthalmopathy from stable hyperthyroidism, reaching 85% to 90% sensitivity and 81.08% specificity in cross-validation and 80%/75% in testing. During validation, the model predicted progression to ophthalmopathy a median of about 6.3 months ahead of onset, with almost 71% sensitivity and 72.22% specificity. To identify TCR V-J signatures that set the groups apart, the researchers used a discovery cohort of more than 95 patients, made up of fewer than 50 with Graves' ophthalmopathy and about 59 with stable Graves' hyperthyroidism. Whether ophthalmopathy could be predicted prospectively was tested in an independent validation cohort made up of 18 hyperthyroidism patients plus 17 patients who later progressed to ophthalmopathy. The 75 to 100 discovery patients were randomly split 7:3 into training and test sets. Thyroid tissue and blood T-cell repertoires from six Graves' hyperthyroidism patients were also compared in the study. After blood sampling, hyperthyroidism patients were treated with methimazole at a starting dose of 30 mg daily, and ophthalmopathy patients were treated with high-dose intravenous methylprednisolone. A second multiplex PCR round built the libraries, followed by size selection and purification. Libraries were sequenced paired-end with 100 bp reads on an Illumina HiSeq2000. SOAPnuke was used to process the raw data, throwing out any read that contained adapters or uncalled bases, had a mean Phred below 15, or lacked an exact constant-primer or identifier match. COPE v1.2.5 was used to merge the high-quality paired reads, and each unique nucleotide sequence was defined as a clonotype. MiTCR v1.1 was used to align the clonotypes against IMGT TRBV, TRBD and TRBJ reference segments. Analysis was restricted to V-J combinations with a frequency above 0.0001, which covered 99.2% of repertoires. A TCS score was defined as the ratio of F50 (clonal expansion) to E x V (chaos), with BLOSUM62-based TCRdist applied between CDR3 peptides within each V-J. Welch's t-statistics and random forest reduced roughly 500 V-J features to fewer than 15, which were used in a naive Bayes classifier (R e1071). No statistical method was used to set the sample size in advance, and investigators knew the group allocation. The paper reports TCR Vbeta CDR3 sequencing of more than 120 peripheral blood samples: under 45 ophthalmopathy, under 80 hyperthyroidism and around 17 progressor patients.

The clonotype was recovered from a man younger than 40 with Graves disease. Donor details come from another sample of the same person, matched by shared clones. The rearrangement joined TRBV29-1 to TRBJ2-3; TRBD1 fits 9 bases in the junction. Sequencing used peripheral blood mononuclear cells (PBMCs), obtained at new diagnosis, from a patient treated with antithyroid drugs. The DNA sequence reads TGCAGCACGGACAGGGGCGAAGATACGCAGTATTTT. It is translated as CSTDRGEDTQYF.